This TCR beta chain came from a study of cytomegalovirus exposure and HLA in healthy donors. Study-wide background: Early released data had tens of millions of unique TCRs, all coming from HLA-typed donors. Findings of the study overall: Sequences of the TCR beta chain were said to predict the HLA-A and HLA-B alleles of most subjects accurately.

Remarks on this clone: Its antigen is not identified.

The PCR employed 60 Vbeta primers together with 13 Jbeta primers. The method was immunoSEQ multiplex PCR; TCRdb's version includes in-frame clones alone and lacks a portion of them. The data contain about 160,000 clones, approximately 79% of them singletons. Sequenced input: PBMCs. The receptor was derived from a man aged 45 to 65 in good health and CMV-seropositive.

CDR3 region: CASSGTGSLQPQHF. In nucleotides, the CDR3 is TGTGCCAGCAGTGGGACAGGGAGTCTTCAGCCCCAGCATTTT. The chain has TRBV9 and TRBJ1-5, with 9 bases identical to TRBD1. The CDR3 extends over 14 amino acids. Germline V gives CDR1 SGDLS, CDR2 YYNGEE. The junction had 6 bases not matched to a gene; V was cut back by 5 bases and J by 6 bases.